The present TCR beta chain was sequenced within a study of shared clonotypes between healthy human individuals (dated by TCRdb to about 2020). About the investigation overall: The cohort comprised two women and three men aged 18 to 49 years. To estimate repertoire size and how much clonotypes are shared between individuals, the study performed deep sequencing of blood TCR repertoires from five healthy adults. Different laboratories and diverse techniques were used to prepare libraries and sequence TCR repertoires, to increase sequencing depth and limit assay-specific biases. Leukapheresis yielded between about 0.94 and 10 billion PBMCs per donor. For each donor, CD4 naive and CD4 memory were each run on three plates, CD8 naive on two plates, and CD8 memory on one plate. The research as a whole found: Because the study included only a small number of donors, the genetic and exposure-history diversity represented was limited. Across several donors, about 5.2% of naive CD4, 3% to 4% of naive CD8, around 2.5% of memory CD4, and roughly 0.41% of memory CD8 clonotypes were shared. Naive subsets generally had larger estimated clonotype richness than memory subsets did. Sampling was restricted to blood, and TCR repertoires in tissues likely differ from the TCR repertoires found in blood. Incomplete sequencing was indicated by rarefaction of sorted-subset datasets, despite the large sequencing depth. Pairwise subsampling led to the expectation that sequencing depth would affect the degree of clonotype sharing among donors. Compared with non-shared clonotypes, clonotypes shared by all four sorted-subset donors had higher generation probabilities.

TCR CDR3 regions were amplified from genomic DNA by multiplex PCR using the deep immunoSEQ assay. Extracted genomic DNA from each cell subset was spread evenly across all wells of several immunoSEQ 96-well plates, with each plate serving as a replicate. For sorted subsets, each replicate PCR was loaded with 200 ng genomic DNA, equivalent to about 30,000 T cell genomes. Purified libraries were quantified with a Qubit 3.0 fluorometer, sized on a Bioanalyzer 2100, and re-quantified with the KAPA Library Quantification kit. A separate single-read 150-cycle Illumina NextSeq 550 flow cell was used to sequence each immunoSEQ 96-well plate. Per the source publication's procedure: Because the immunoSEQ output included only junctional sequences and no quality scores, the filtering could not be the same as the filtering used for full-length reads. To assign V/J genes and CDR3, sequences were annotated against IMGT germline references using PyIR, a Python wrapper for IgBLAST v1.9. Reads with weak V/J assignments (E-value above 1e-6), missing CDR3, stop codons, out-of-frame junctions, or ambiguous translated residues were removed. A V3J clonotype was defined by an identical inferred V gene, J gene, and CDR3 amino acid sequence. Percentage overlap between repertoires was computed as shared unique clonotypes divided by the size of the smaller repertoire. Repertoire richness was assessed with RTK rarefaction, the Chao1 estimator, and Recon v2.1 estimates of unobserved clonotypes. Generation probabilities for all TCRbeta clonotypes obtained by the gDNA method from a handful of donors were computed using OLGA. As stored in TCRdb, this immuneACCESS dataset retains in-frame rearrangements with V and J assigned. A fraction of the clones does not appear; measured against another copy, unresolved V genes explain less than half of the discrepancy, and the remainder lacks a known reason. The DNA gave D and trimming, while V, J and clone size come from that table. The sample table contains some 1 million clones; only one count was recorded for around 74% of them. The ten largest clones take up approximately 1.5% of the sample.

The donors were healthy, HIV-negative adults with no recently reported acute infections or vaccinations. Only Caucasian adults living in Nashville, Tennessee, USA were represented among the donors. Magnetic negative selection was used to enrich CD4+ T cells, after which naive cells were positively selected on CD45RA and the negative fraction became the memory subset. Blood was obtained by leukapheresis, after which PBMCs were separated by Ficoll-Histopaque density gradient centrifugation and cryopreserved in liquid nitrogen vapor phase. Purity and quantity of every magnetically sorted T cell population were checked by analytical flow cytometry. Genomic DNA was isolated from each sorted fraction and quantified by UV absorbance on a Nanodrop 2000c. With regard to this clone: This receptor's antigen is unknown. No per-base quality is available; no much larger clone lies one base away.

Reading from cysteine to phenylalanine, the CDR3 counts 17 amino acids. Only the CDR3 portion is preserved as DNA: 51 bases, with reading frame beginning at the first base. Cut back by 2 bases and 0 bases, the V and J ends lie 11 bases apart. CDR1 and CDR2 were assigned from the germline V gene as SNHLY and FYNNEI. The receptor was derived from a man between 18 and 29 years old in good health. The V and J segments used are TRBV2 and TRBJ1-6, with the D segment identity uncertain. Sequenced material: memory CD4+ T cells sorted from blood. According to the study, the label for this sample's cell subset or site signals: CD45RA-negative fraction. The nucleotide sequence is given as TGTGCCAGCAGTGAACGGGGAGAAAGCTCCTATAATTCACCCCTCCACTTT. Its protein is CASSERGESSYNSPLHF.